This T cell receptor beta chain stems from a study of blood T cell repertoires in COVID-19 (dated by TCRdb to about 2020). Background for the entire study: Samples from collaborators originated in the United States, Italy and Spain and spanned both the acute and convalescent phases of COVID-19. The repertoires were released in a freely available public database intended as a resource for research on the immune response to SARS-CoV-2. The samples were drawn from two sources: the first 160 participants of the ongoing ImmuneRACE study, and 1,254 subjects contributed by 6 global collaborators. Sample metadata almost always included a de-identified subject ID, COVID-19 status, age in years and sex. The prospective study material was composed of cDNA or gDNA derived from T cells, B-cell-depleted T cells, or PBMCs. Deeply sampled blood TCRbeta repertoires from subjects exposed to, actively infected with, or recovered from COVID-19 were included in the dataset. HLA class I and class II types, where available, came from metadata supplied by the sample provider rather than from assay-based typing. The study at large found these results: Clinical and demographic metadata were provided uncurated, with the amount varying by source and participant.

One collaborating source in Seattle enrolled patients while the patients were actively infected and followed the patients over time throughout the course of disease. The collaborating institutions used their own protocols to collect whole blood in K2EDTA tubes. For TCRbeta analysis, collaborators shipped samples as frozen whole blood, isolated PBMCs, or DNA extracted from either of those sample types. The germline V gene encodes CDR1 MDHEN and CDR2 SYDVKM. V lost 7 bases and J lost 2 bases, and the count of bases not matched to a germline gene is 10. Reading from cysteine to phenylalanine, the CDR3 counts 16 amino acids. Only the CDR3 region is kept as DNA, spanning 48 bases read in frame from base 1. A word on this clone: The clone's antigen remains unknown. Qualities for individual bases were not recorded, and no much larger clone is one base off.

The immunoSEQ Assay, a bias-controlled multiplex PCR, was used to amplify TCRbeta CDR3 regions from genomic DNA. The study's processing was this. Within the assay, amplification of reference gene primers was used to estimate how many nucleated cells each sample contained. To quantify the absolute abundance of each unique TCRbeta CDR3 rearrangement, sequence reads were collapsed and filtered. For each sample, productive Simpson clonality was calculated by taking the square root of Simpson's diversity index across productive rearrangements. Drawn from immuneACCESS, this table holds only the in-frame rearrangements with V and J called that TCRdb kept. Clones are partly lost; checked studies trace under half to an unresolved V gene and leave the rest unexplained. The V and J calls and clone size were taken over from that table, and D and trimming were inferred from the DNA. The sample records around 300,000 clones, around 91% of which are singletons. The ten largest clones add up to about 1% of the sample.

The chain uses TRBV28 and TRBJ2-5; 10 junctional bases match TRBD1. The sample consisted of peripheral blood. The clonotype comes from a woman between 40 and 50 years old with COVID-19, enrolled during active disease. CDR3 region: CASTSRTGQGQETQYF. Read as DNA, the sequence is TGTGCCAGCACCTCAAGAACGGGACAGGGGCAAGAGACCCAGTACTTC.